This is a list of T cell receptor beta chains from one sample in a study of blood T cells in healthy people across ages. TCRdb reprocessed the 5' RACE reads via MiXCR and lists one record per CDR3 protein. The sample lists fewer than 800,000 distinct CDR3 sequences, under 25% seen once, with under 4% in the top ten. Sequencing was carried out using blood. All receptors derive from an older man in good health. CDR3s include the opening cysteine and the closing phenylalanine or tryptophan. Each record gives: J gene, clone size, D gene, V gene, CDR3 length, CDR3 DNA, CDR3 protein. D genes are given only for firm matches. Size tells how often a clone was seen (once, few, many) or the class of an expanded clone, and some rows leave it out.

TRBJ2-3 | . | . | TRBV20-1 | 13 | TGCAGTGCTAGGCGCCCTCGGACAGATACGCAGTATTTT | CSARRPRTDTQYF
TRBJ2-5 | few | TRBD1 | TRBV10-1 | 12 | TGCGCCAGCAGTGAGCCTCCGGGACAGGGGTACTTC | CASSEPPGQGYF
TRBJ2-7 | few | . | TRBV11-2 | 15 | TGTGCCAGCAGCCGATTTAGAGGGAGCCCCTACGAGCAGTACTTC | CASSRFRGSPYEQYF
TRBJ2-1 | few | . | TRBV7-8 | 12 | TGTGCCAGCAGCTTAGTGTACAGTGAGCAGTTCTTC | CASSLVYSEQFF
TRBJ2-2 | . | TRBD1 | TRBV18 | 13 | TGTGCCAGCTCCCAACAGGGGAACGGGGAGCTGTTTTTT | CASSQQGNGELFF
TRBJ2-5 | few | . | TRBV29-1 | 13 | TGCAGCGTCTTGAAGCCCGCCATTGAGACCCAGTACTTC | CSVLKPAIETQYF
TRBJ2-1 | . | TRBD2 | TRBV6-2/TRBV6-3 | 19 | TGTGCCAGCAGTTACACTCCCGTAGGTAGCGGGAGTTCGTACAATGAGCAGTTCTTC | CASSYTPVGSGSSYNEQFF
TRBJ2-7 | . | . | TRBV29-1 | 13 | TGCAGCGTTGCAGGCAGGGGCGGTTGCGAGCAGTACTTC | CSVAGRGGCEQYF
TRBJ2-1 | few | . | TRBV20-1 | 12 | TGCAGTGCTACCCAGATGCTGGAAGAGCAGTTCTTC | CSATQMLEEQFF
TRBJ1-1 | many | . | TRBV29-1 | 13 | TGCAGCGTCCATCCACCCATGAACACTGAAGCTTTCTTT | CSVHPPMNTEAFF
TRBJ2-5 | . | . | TRBV7-2 | 15 | TGTGCCAGCAGCGGCCGGTTCGGGGTTTTAGAGACCCAGTACTTC | CASSGRFGVLETQYF
TRBJ2-4 | . | . | TRBV18 | 15 | TGTGCCAGCTCACCCCCTAAGGAGACCAAAAACATTCAGTACTTC | CASSPPKETKNIQYF
TRBJ1-2 | . | . | TRBV2 | 15 | TGTGCCAGCAGTTATGGCGGGGCACCCAACTATGGCTACACCTTC | CASSYGGAPNYGYTF
TRBJ1-5 | . | . | TRBV5-6 | 14 | TGTGCCAGCAATATAGGAGGAAGCGATCAGCCCCAGCATTTT | CASNIGGSDQPQHF
TRBJ1-4 | few | TRBD1 | TRBV6-1 | 17 | TGTGCCAGCAGTGAAAAGGGACAGGGGGCGACGAATGAAAAACTGTTTTTT | CASSEKGQGATNEKLFF
TRBJ1-4 | . | . | TRBV7-9 | 14 | TGTGCCAGCAGAAGGGACGGAATGCATGAAAAACTGTTTTTT | CASRRDGMHEKLFF
TRBJ2-5 | many | . | TRBV24-1 | 15 | TGTGCCACCAGTGCCGGCGCGGGGGCGGAAGAGACCCAGTACTTC | CATSAGAGAEETQYF
TRBJ1-1 | many | . | TRBV5-1 | 17 | TGCGCCAGCAGCTTTACGGTCGGGACATCCAGTACCACTGAAGCTTTCTTT | CASSFTVGTSSTTEAFF
TRBJ2-7 | few | TRBD2 | TRBV12-3/TRBV12-4 | 15 | TGTGCCAGTACGATGTCTAGCGGGAGCTCCTACGAGCAGTACTTC | CASTMSSGSSYEQYF
TRBJ2-7 | . | TRBD1 | TRBV12-3/TRBV12-4 | 14 | TGTGCCAGCAGTTCAGGGACAGGGGAACCCGAGCAGTACTTC | CASSSGTGEPEQYF
TRBJ2-1 | few | . | TRBV28 | 15 | TGTGCCAGCAGTCCCGGCCGAGCGGTTAACAATGAGCAGTTCTTC | CASSPGRAVNNEQFF
TRBJ2-7 | . | TRBD1 | TRBV20-1 | 14 | TGCAGTGCCGGTAGGACAGGGCTTGTTGGCGAGCAGTACTTC | CSAGRTGLVGEQYF
TRBJ2-1 | . | TRBD2 | TRBV20-1 | 13 | TGCAGTGCCCAAGCGGGAGGTGTCGATGAGCAGTTCTTC | CSAQAGGVDEQFF
TRBJ2-5 | few | . | TRBV7-3 | 13 | TGTGCCAGCAGCTTATGGGTACAAGAGACCCAGTACTTC | CASSLWVQETQYF
TRBJ2-2 | . | TRBD1 | TRBV20-1 | 12 | TGCAGTGTGAGACAGGGCTCCGGGGAGCTGTTTTTT | CSVRQGSGELFF
TRBJ1-4 | few | . | TRBV28 | 14 | TGTGCCAGCAGTTTAGGAGCGGTCGGAGAAAAACTGTTTTTT | CASSLGAVGEKLFF
TRBJ2-7 | few | . | TRBV11-3 | 13 | TGTGCCAGCGGCAGGTTGGACTCCTACGAGCAGTACTTC | CASGRLDSYEQYF
TRBJ2-7 | many | . | TRBV5-1 | 16 | TGCGCCAGCAGCTTGGGTCAGGGGTTTACCTACTACGAGCAGTACTTC | CASSLGQGFTYYEQYF
TRBJ2-3 | . | TRBD1 | TRBV3-1 | 16 | TGTGCCAGCAGCCATGGCGGACAGGCCGGCACAGATACGCAGTATTTT | CASSHGGQAGTDTQYF
TRBJ1-1 | few | . | TRBV29-1 | 15 | TGCAGCGTTGAAGGCCCCCCTGGAGGGAACACTGAAGCTTTCTTT | CSVEGPPGGNTEAFF
TRBJ2-1 | . | TRBD1 | TRBV7-2 | 15 | TGTGCCAGCAGCCCAGGGACAGGCAACCACAATGAGCAGTTCTTC | CASSPGTGNHNEQFF
TRBJ2-1 | . | TRBD2 | TRBV5-1 | 17 | TGCGCCAGCAGCTCAACTTTAGCGGGAGGTTCCTACAATGAGCAGTTCTTC | CASSSTLAGGSYNEQFF
TRBJ2-7 | few | . | TRBV28 | 11 | TGTGCCAGCTCAGTAGACTACGAGCAGTACTTC | CASSVDYEQYF